The 17 T cell receptor beta chains listed next were all sequenced from one sample in a study of post-analysis software for immune sequencing data. Study-level findings and limits: Roughly 5 TRBV segments, TRBV5-6, TRBV5-1 and TRBV20-1 among them, were found more frequent in patients than controls.

No antigen is known for these receptors. The authors incorporated unique molecular identifiers into the TCR beta cDNA libraries. TCRdb ran MiXCR on the PCR reads and lists one entry per CDR3 protein. The sample lists roughly 200,000 distinct CDR3 sequences; approximately 29% were seen once. Material: blood. These receptors all stem from a girl aged 2-17 years with multiple sclerosis.

Remarks on this clonotype: The junction departs from germline at one end; a sequencing error may be responsible. The chain employs TRBV29-1 and TRBJ2-3, with TRBD2 as a possible D gene (6 bases). Germline loops: CDR1 SQVTM, CDR2 ANQGSEA. CDR3 size: 15 residues. The CDR3 DNA follows: TGCAGCGTCGCCGTGGGAGGCCGAAGCGCAGATATGCAGTATTTT. The encoded protein is CSVAVGGRSADMQYF.

Concerning this clonotype itself: One end of the junction fails to match germline, which may point to a read error. The J gene is TRBJ2-5, the V gene TRBV12-3 or TRBV12-4, with TRBD1 matching 7 bases. The J call may be wrong; the DNA end is better matched by TRBJ2-7. The CDR3 is 13 amino acids. CDR3 loop: CTSKSTGVPEQYF. The CDR3 bases are TGTACCAGCAAATCAACAGGGGTCCCCGAGCAGTACTTC.

This clonotype has at least ten counts. The genes are TRBV20-1 and TRBJ2-3; D may be TRBD2 (7 bases). This CDR3 spans 15 amino acids. The V gene's germline CDR1 is DFQATT and CDR2 SNEGSKA (reference sequence). V was cut by 1 base and J by 4 bases, with 15 bases left in between. CDR3 coding DNA: TGCAGTGCTAGAGGACAGGCGGGAGAGTCAGATACGCAGTATTTT. It yields the protein CSARGQAGESDTQYF.

This clonotype has more than one count but fewer than ten. The rearrangement links TRBV28 to TRBJ1-2, with D uncertain. V was trimmed by 6 bases and J by 4 bases, leaving 12 bases between them. The CDR3 is 13 amino acids. Germline V gene sequence: CDR1 MDHEN, CDR2 SYDVKM. The CDR3 nucleotides read TGTGCCAGCAGCCCCATCTGGGGCTATGGCTACACCTTC. Its protein is CASSPIWGYGYTF.

This clonotype was detected many times. This chain links TRBV5-1 with TRBJ2-6, with D unclear. There are 14 residues in the CDR3. Germline CDR1 is SGHRS and CDR2 is YFSETQ. The V end was cut by 5 bases, the J end by 0 bases, with 6 bases between. In nucleotides, the CDR3 is TGCGCCAGCAGGGCGTCCTCTGGGGCCAACGTCCTGACTTTC. It is translated as CASRASSGANVLTF. Combining the CDR3 with reference TRBV5-1 and TRBJ2-6 gives the whole variable domain KAGVTQTPRYLIKTRGQQVTLSCSPISGHRSVSWYQQTPGQGLQFLFEYFSETQRNKGNFPGRFSGRQFSNSRSEMNVSTLELGDSALYLCASRASSGANVLTFGAGSRLTVL.

This chain joins TRBV29-1 and TRBJ2-5; D not certain. The better agreement between TRBJ2-7 and the DNA end casts doubt on the J call. Germline-derived CDR1 and CDR2 are SQVTM and ANQGSEA. This CDR3 region has 11 residues. CDR3 in DNA: TGCAGCGTTGAATTGGGGAACGAGCAGTACTTC. Translated, it gives CSVELGNEQYF.

V usage is TRBV28 and J usage is TRBJ2-1, with 11 positions matching TRBD2. V trimming: 6 bases; J trimming: 10 bases; junction bases outside the gene matches: 11. The CDR3 covers 15 residues. Germline V gene lookup returns CDR1 MDHEN and CDR2 SYDVKM. Here the CDR3 reads CASSPGTSGTYEQFF. The CDR3 bases are TGTGCCAGCAGCCCCGGGACTAGCGGTACCTACGAGCAGTTCTTC.

Of note for this clonotype: A read error may be the cause here, since a much bigger clone is one base away. The J gene is TRBJ2-5, the V gene TRBV27; 7 bases agree with TRBD1. CDR1 and CDR2 (germline): MNHEY, SMNVEV (reference sequence). The CDR3 is made up of 14 amino acids. The trim removed 7 bases at V and 2 bases at J, leaving 7 bases unmatched. CDR3 DNA sequence: TGTGCCAGCATGGAAGGGGGCCAGCAAGAGACCCAGTACTTC. This translates into CASMEGGQQETQYF.

The V call is TRBV5-1, the J call TRBJ2-7, with D unresolved. The V and J ends lost 2 bases and 2 bases respectively, with 14 bases between them. The CDR3 loop spans 15 amino acids. Germline V lookup: CDR1 SGHRS, CDR2 YFSETQ. CDR3 nucleotide sequence: TGCGCCAGCAGCTTTCGAGCCGTTTTCCCCTACGAGCAGTACTTC. Protein sequence: CASSFRAVFPYEQYF.

This clonotype came up a few times. The genes are TRBV5-5 and TRBJ1-6; weak D call: TRBD1 (6 bases). The ends were cut back, 1 base at V and 10 bases at J, with 9 bases in the middle. Germline CDR1 SGHKS, CDR2 YYEKEE (reference sequence). CDR3 length: 13 residues. The CDR3 protein is CASSLQGKSPLHF. The CDR3 DNA sequence: TGTGCCAGCAGCTTGCAGGGGAAGTCACCCCTCCACTTT.

Notes on this clonotype: This may arise from a read error, as a much more abundant clone is one base away. V gene TRBV20-1 combines with J gene TRBJ2-7, with D unresolved. Germline V gives CDR1 DFQATT, CDR2 SNEGSKA (reference sequence). CDR3 length: 12 residues. Trimming stripped 0 bases from V and 4 bases from J, with 7 bases between. DNA of the CDR3: TGCAGTGCTAGAGACAGCCGTTACGAGCAGTACTTC. It codes for CSARDSRYEQYF.

This clonotype has just a few counts. The rearrangement joins TRBV13 to TRBJ2-7; 9 positions match TRBD1. Germline CDR1 PRHDT, CDR2 FYEKMQ (reference sequence). V lost 7 bases, J lost 7 bases, and 11 bases stayed unmatched. The CDR3 is 14 residues long. In nucleotides, the CDR3 is TGTGCCAGCATGGCCGGGACAGGGCCGGGTGAGCAGTACTTC. Amino acid sequence: CASMAGTGPGEQYF. The entire variable domain, with the rest obtained from reference TRBV13 and TRBJ2-7, is as follows: AAGVIQSPRHLIKEKRETATLKCYPIPRHDTVYWYQQGPGQDPQFLISFYEKMQSDKGSIPDRFSAQQFSDYHSELNMSSLELGDSALYFCASMAGTGPGEQYFGPGTRLTVT.

This clonotype was counted between two and nine times. The chain employs TRBV28 and TRBJ1-6, with 8 nucleotides matching TRBD1. CDR1 and CDR2 (germline): MDHEN, SYDVKM. The CDR3 sequence is 15 residues long. V dropped 3 bases and J dropped 9; count of bases not matched to a gene: 7. The CDR3 coding sequence is TGTGCCAGCAGTTTTCAGGGGGCGCCCGGTTCACCCCTCCACTTT. Amino acid sequence: CASSFQGAPGSPLHF. Supplemented by reference TRBV28 and TRBJ1-6, the full variable domain reads DVKVTQSSRYLVKRTGEKVFLECVQDMDHENMFWYRQDPGLGLRLIYFSYDVKMKEKGDIPEGYSVSREKKERFSLILESASTNQTSMYLCASSFQGAPGSPLHFGNGTRLTVT.

This clonotype has a handful of counts. The rearrangement joins TRBV2 to TRBJ2-5; 12 bases line up with TRBD2. The germline CDR1 and CDR2 sequences are SNHLY and FYNNEI. The J segment lost 4 bases and the V segment lost 3 bases, leaving 3 bases of the junction unmatched. The CDR3 runs 15 residues. The CDR3 DNA reads as TGTGCCAGCAGTGACCGGGGACTAGCGGGAGAGACCCAGTACTTC. This sequence encodes CASSDRGLAGETQYF.

The chain joins TRBV5-1 to TRBJ1-1, with D uncertain. Trimming took off 0 bases at V and 0 bases at J, with 9 bases between the two ends. Germline lookup yields CDR1 SGHRS and CDR2 YFSETQ. The CDR3 is made up of 15 amino acids. The CDR3 region is CASSLDTWMNTEAFF. In DNA form, the CDR3 reads TGCGCCAGCAGCTTGGACACCTGGATGAACACTGAAGCTTTCTTT.

The genes are TRBV3-1 and TRBJ1-2; D not certain. Germline assignment: CDR1 LGHDT and CDR2 YNNKEL (reference sequence). The V end lost 0 bases, the J end lost 3 bases, and 8 bases lay between the germline ends. The CDR3 extends over 14 amino acids. The DNA for the CDR3 is TGTGCCAGCAGCCAAGATGGAGATTACTATGGCTACACCTTC. The encoded protein is CASSQDGDYYGYTF.

The CDR3 region is CASSLNGVNTEAFF. Here the CDR3 DNA reads TGTGCCAGCAGCTTAAACGGGGTGAACACTGAAGCTTTCTTT. The rearrangement links TRBV7-2 to TRBJ1-1, with D unclear. Germline assignment: CDR1 SGHTA and CDR2 FQGNSA. This CDR3 contains 14 residues. V lost 2 bases to trimming and J lost 0 bases, with 7 bases between them.